These 26 T cell receptor beta chains originate from one sample sequenced in a study of cytomegalovirus exposure and HLA in healthy donors (dated by TCRdb to about 2017). Receptor libraries were prepared by the immunoSEQ multiplex PCR assay. A mixture of 60 forward primers for TCR Vbeta segments and 13 reverse primers for TCR Jbeta segments was used in the multiplex PCR. TCRdb holds this immuneACCESS table with in-frame rearrangements only. Some clones are missing; in checked studies, unresolved V genes explain under half, and the rest has no known cause. The sample profile shows 100,000 to 150,000 clones; less than 80% of them were found once. The top ten constitute approximately 3.5% of the sample. The material sequenced was PBMCs. These TCRs come from a man aged 25-45 years in good health and CMV-seronegative.

V is TRBV6-6 and J is TRBJ1-2; TRBD1 might be the D (5 bases). The V end was cut by 0 bases, the J end by 13 bases, with 15 bases between. This CDR3 has 13 amino acids. Per the germline V gene, CDR1 is MNHNY and CDR2 is SVGAGI (reference sequence). Here the CDR3 reads CASSYSQGRATTF. CDR3 sequence (DNA): TGTGCCAGCAGTTACTCCCAGGGCCGGGCCACCACCTTC.

The rearrangement joins TRBV9 to TRBJ1-5; perhaps TRBD1 as D (6 bases). Germline values: CDR1 SGDLS, CDR2 YYNGEE. V shed 4 bases and J shed 0 bases, with 11 bases lying between them. The CDR3 has 15 amino acids. The CDR3 DNA sequence: TGTGCCAGCAGCCCAACAGGGCTTAGCAATCAGCCCCAGCATTTT. This codes for CASSPTGLSNQPQHF.

The CDR3 DNA is TGTGCCAGCAGTGACTCTAGCGTCGGCGAGCAGTTCTTC. It translates to CASSDSSVGEQFF. The rearrangement links TRBV6-4 to TRBJ2-1; perhaps TRBD2 as D (5 bases). Germline values: CDR1 MRHNA, CDR2 SNTAGT. The V end lost 0 bases, the J end lost 10 bases, and 10 bases lay between the germline ends. The CDR3 sequence is 13 residues long.

This clone has only a few counts. The chain uses TRBV5-1 and TRBJ2-1; 7 bases agree with TRBD2. V shed 0 bases and J 9 bases; nucleotides not matched to a gene: 6. CDR1 and CDR2 from the germline V gene are SGHRS and YFSETQ. This CDR3 spans 14 amino acids. CDR3 bases: TGCGCCAGCAGCTTGGAACTAGCGTGGGGTGAGCAGTTCTTC. The encoded protein is CASSLELAWGEQFF.

The chain joins TRBV9 to TRBJ2-5; TRBD2 is a possible D gene (6 bases). Between the trimmed V and J ends, which lost 4 bases and 2 bases, there was a span of 9 bases. Germline lookup yields CDR1 SGDLS and CDR2 YYNGEE. CDR3 length: 13 amino acids. In nucleotides, the CDR3 is TGTGCCAGCAGCTTCGGGGGACAAGAGACCCAGTACTTC. Translated, it gives CASSFGGQETQYF.

The rearrangement links TRBV7-2 to TRBJ1-2; 8 bases fit TRBD1. The CDR3 runs 16 residues. Germline V lookup: CDR1 SGHTA, CDR2 FQGNSA. Trimming took 1 base from V and 6 from J; bases not matched to a gene: 10. The DNA of the CDR3 is TGTGCCAGCAGCTTAGGAGGGACAGGTTGGTCCCATGGCTACACCTTC. It encodes CASSLGGTGWSHGYTF. The full variable domain, completed using reference TRBV7-2 and TRBJ1-2, is GAGVSQSPSNKVTEKGKDVELRCDPISGHTALYWYRQSLGQGLEFLIYFQGNSAPDKSGLPSDRFSAERTGGSVSTLTIQRTQQEDSAVYLCASSLGGTGWSHGYTFGSGTRLTVV.

This sequence joins TRBV27 and TRBJ1-2, with a tentative D call TRBD1 (5 bases). Germline values: CDR1 MNHEY, CDR2 SMNVEV (reference sequence). The CDR3 consists of 15 residues. The V end lost 4 bases, the J end lost 0 bases, and 12 bases lay between the germline ends. The CDR3: CASSSATATNYGYTF. CDR3 bases: TGTGCCAGCAGTTCTGCGACAGCCACTAACTATGGCTACACCTTC.

J is TRBJ1-2 and V is TRBV10-2; the D is unclear. The germline CDR1 and CDR2 sequences are WSHSY and SAAADI. This CDR3 is 17 amino acids long. Trimming took 2 bases from V and 3 from J, leaving 19 bases between them. CDR3 nucleotides: TGCGCCAGCAGTGAGGCGGGCAGACTAAGAGCTGACTATGGCTACACCTTC. It yields the protein CASSEAGRLRADYGYTF.

J is TRBJ1-2 and V is TRBV14; 12 bases map to TRBD1. The junction had 4 bases not matched to a gene; V was cut back by 4 bases and J by 4 bases. Germline assignment: CDR1 SGHDN and CDR2 FVKESK. This CDR3 comprises 15 residues. CDR3 residues: CASSPGTGGFYGYTF. DNA for the CDR3: TGTGCCAGCAGCCCGGGGACAGGGGGCTTCTATGGCTACACCTTC.

The chain couples TRBV4-1 to TRBJ2-7; possibly TRBD2 for D (6 bases). CDR1 is MGHRA and CDR2 is YSYEKL in the germline V gene. V gave up 3 bases and J gave up 6 bases, with 24 bases separating them. This CDR3 comprises 17 residues. The CDR3 spells CASSQTGLGGPMFEQYF. CDR3 nucleotide sequence: TGCGCCAGCAGCCAGACGGGGTTGGGGGGTCCGATGTTCGAGCAGTACTTC.

The V and J genes are TRBV5-1 and TRBJ2-2; D is possibly TRBD1 (5 bases). Germline values: CDR1 SGHRS, CDR2 YFSETQ. The CDR3 consists of 15 residues. The V and J ends lost 4 bases and 1 base respectively, with 11 bases between them. CDR3 in DNA: TGCGCCAGCAGCCCAGGACACAAGAACACCGGGGAGCTGTTTTTT. It translates to CASSPGHKNTGELFF.

The rearrangement uses TRBV2 and TRBJ2-7, with D maybe TRBD1 (7 bases). Trimming stripped 3 bases from V and 2 bases from J, with 14 bases between. This CDR3 region has 15 residues. Germline V lookup: CDR1 SNHLY, CDR2 FYNNEI. The CDR3 DNA follows: TGTGCCAGCAGTGATGGAGGGGGCCCTACCTACGAGCAGTACTTC. Translating it yields CASSDGGGPTYEQYF.

This clone has only one observation. The CDR3 DNA follows: TGTGCCAGCAGCCGCAGGGGAATCTACGAGCAGTACTTC. This translates into CASSRRGIYEQYF. This sequence joins TRBV11-3 and TRBJ2-7; tentative D call: TRBD1 (6 bases). The germline V gene has CDR1 SGHNT and CDR2 YENEEA. V was shortened by 5 bases and J by 3 bases, with 11 bases between the two germline ends. This CDR3 is 13 amino acids long.

This rearrangement joins TRBV6-1 to TRBJ2-7, with 9 nucleotides matching TRBD1. The CDR3 runs to 15 residues. CDR1 and CDR2 from the germline V gene are MNHNS and SASEGT. Germline trimming cut 5 bases from V and 1 base from J; bases unmatched to any gene: 6. CDR3 sequence: CASSSGQGRSYEQYF. Written as DNA, the CDR3 is TGTGCCAGCAGTTCGGGACAGGGAAGATCCTACGAGCAGTACTTC.

By its share, this clone is medium-sized. J is TRBJ2-2 and V is TRBV7-6; 9 bases are shared with TRBD2. The CDR3 is made up of 15 amino acids. Germline V gene data show CDR1 as SGHVS and CDR2 as FNYEAQ. V was pared by 5 bases and J by 5 bases, with 6 bases of the junction left unmatched. The CDR3 DNA reads as TGTGCCAGCAGCAAGCGGGGGGCCGGGACCGGGGAGCTGTTTTTT. The encoded protein is CASSKRGAGTGELFF. The whole variable domain, filled in from reference TRBV7-6 and TRBJ2-2, reads GAGVSQSPRYKVTKRGQDVALRCDPISGHVSLYWYRQALGQGPEFLTYFNYEAQQDKSGLPNDRFSAERPEGSISTLTIQRTEQRDSAMYRCASSKRGAGTGELFFGEGSRLTVL.

This chain connects TRBV28 to TRBJ2-7; tentatively, D is TRBD1 (6 bases). Germline-derived CDR1 and CDR2 are MDHEN and SYDVKM. This CDR3 region has 14 residues. The V end was cut by 3 bases, the J end by 0 bases, with 9 bases between. This CDR3 is CASSFSDSSYEQYF. The CDR3 DNA reads as TGTGCCAGCAGTTTCTCGGACAGCTCCTACGAGCAGTACTTC.

This clone appeared a few times. Here the CDR3 reads CASSRTSGGGGTQYF. For the CDR3, the DNA is TGTGCCAGCAGCCGGACTAGCGGGGGTGGAGGTACGCAGTATTTT. This chain connects TRBV14 to TRBJ2-3, with 13 bases lining up with TRBD2. Germline V gene sequence: CDR1 SGHDN, CDR2 FVKESK. J was trimmed by 8 bases and V by 4 bases; bases with no gene match: 6. The CDR3 is 15 residues long.

The CDR3, as DNA: TGTGCCAGTAGTATAGGGATAATCGGGAACTATGGCTACACCTTC. This sequence encodes CASSIGIIGNYGYTF. This chain uses TRBV19 with TRBJ1-2, with D hard to call. There are 15 residues in the CDR3. V was clipped by 1 base and J by 2 bases, with 11 bases between them. Germline loops: CDR1 LNHDA, CDR2 SQIVND (reference sequence).

The chain carries TRBV27 and TRBJ2-1; D possibly corresponds to TRBD2 (7 bases). Germline V gene lookup returns CDR1 MNHEY and CDR2 SMNVEV (reference sequence). CDR3 size: 17 residues. The ends were cut back, 3 bases at V and 0 bases at J, with 15 bases in the middle. CDR3 loop: CASSLGGAGSSYNEQFF. In nucleotides, the CDR3 is TGTGCCAGCAGTTTGGGGGGGGCAGGGAGCTCCTACAATGAGCAGTTCTTC.

V usage is TRBV10-2 and J usage is TRBJ2-2; D may be TRBD1 (6 bases). V lost 0 bases and J 10 bases, leaving 9 bases between the germline ends. The CDR3 consists of 13 residues. CDR1 is WSHSY and CDR2 is SAAADI in the germline V gene. The CDR3: CASSESGAEELFF. In DNA, the CDR3 is TGCGCCAGCAGTGAGTCGGGGGCTGAGGAGCTGTTTTTT.

This clone was picked up a small number of times. This chain uses TRBV4-3 with TRBJ1-2; TRBD1 is a possible D gene (5 bases). V was trimmed by 3 bases and J by 6 bases, leaving 17 bases between them. The CDR3 loop spans 15 amino acids. Germline V CDR1 and CDR2: LGHNA, YSLEER. The DNA of the CDR3 is TGCGCCAGCAGCCAGTACAGGAGGGACCAGAATGGCTACACCTTC. It encodes CASSQYRRDQNGYTF.

This clone was recorded a few times. The rearrangement uses TRBV6-5 and TRBJ1-1; D is uncertain. The CDR3 covers 14 residues. Trimming cost V 3 bases and J 4 bases, with 12 bases left between them. Looked up from germline, CDR1 is MNHEY and CDR2 is SVGAGI. This CDR3 is CASSYSPGGTEAFF. The CDR3, as DNA: TGTGCCAGCAGTTATAGTCCGGGAGGCACTGAAGCTTTCTTT.

V gene TRBV6-6 combines with J gene TRBJ2-7; no firm D call. The CDR3 spans 14 residues. Trimming shortened V by 2 bases and J by 3 bases, and 11 bases separated the two germline ends. Germline loops: CDR1 MNHNY, CDR2 SVGAGI (reference sequence). The CDR3 sequence is CASSYLRSGYEQYF. The CDR3 region has the DNA TGTGCCAGCAGTTACCTGCGATCCGGCTACGAGCAGTACTTC.

This chain links TRBV5-6 with TRBJ1-1, with D unresolved. With 4 bases removed from V and 4 bases from J, the gap between germline ends came to 11 bases. CDR1 and CDR2 (germline): SGHDT, YYEEEE. The CDR3 sequence is 13 residues long. The CDR3, as DNA: TGTGCCAGCAGCCCGACCCGGGGCACTGAAGCTTTCTTT. It codes for CASSPTRGTEAFF.

CDR3 DNA sequence: TGTGCCAGCAGTACTCCCCTTCGAGGTGGTGGCTACACCTTC. It translates to CASSTPLRGGGYTF. The chain carries TRBV28 and TRBJ1-2; D gene unclear. Trimming stripped 5 bases from V and 7 bases from J, with 17 bases between. This CDR3 is built from 14 residues. Germline V CDR1 and CDR2: MDHEN, SYDVKM.

The chain joins TRBV9 to TRBJ2-3; tentative D call: TRBD1 (5 bases). The germline V gene has CDR1 SGDLS and CDR2 YYNGEE. CDR3 length equals 16 residues. Trimming cost V 0 bases and J 2 bases, with 13 bases left between them. This CDR3 reads CASSVVGREITDTQYF. DNA for the CDR3: TGTGCCAGCAGCGTAGTTGGCAGGGAAATCACAGATACGCAGTATTTT.